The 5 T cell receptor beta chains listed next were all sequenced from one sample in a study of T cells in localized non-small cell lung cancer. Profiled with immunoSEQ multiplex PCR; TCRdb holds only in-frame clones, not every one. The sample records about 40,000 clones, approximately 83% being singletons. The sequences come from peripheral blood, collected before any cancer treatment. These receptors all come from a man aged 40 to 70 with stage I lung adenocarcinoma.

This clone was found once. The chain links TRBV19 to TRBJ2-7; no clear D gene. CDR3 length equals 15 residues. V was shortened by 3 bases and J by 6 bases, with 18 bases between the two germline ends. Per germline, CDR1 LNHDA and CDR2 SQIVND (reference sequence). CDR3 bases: TGTGCCAGTAGTATTGGGCCGGACGTGGAAGGCGAGCAGTACTTC. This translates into CASSIGPDVEGEQYF.

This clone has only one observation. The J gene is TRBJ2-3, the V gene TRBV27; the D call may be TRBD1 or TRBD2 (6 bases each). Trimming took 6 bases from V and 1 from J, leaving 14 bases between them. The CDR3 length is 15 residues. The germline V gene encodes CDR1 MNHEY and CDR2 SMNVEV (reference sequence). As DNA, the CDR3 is TGTGCCAGCAGCCCAACGGGGGCGCGCACAGATACGCAGTATTTT. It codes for CASSPTGARTDTQYF.

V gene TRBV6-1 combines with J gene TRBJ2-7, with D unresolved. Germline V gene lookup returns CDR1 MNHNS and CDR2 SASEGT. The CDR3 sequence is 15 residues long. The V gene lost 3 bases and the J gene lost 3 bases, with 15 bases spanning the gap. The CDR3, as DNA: TGTGCCAGCAGTGATACGGCAGCCGCTCGCTACGAGCAGTACTTC. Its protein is CASSDTAAARYEQYF.

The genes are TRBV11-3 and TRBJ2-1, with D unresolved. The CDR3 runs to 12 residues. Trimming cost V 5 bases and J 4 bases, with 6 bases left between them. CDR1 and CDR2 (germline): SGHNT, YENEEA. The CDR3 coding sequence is TGTGCCAGCAGCATCAAGTACAATGAGCAGTTCTTC. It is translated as CASSIKYNEQFF.

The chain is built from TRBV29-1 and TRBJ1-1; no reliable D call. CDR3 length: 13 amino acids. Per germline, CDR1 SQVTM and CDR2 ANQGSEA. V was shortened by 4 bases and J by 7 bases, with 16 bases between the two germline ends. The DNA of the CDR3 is TGCAGCGTTGTCGTAGTTATGAGGGTTGAAGCTTTCTTT. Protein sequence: CSVVVVMRVEAFF.